These 5 T cell receptor beta chains were all obtained from the same sample, sequenced in a study of OX40 agonist ivuxolimab in advanced cancers. Method: immunoSEQ multiplex PCR; TCRdb's copy keeps in-frame clones and lacks some. The data show 30,000 to 40,000 clones, about 90% seen once. The source was CD4+ or CD8+ T cells sorted from blood, collected in a trial of the OX40 agonist ivuxolimab. These receptors all stem from an adult with an advanced solid tumor such as melanoma, head and neck, liver or kidney cancer.

The V call is TRBV15, the J call TRBJ1-4, with D perhaps matching TRBD1 (5 bases). The CDR3 is made up of 15 amino acids. Trimming stripped 5 bases from V and 4 bases from J, with 14 bases between. Per germline, CDR1 LNHNV and CDR2 YYDKDF (reference sequence). As DNA, the CDR3 is TGTGCCACCAGCCTGACTTGGGGCCTTAATGAAAAACTGTTTTTT. This codes for CATSLTWGLNEKLFF.

V is TRBV7-9 and J is TRBJ2-1; 7 bases are shared with TRBD1. From germline, CDR1 is SEHNR and CDR2 FQNEAQ (reference sequence). The CDR3 spans 14 residues. J lost 6 bases, V lost 7 bases, and 9 bases had no gene match. In DNA form, the CDR3 reads TGTGCCAGCACCCCGGTTTCAGGGGGCAATGAGCAGTTCTTC. Amino acid sequence: CASTPVSGGNEQFF.

The CDR3 sequence is CASSFASGYGYTF. CDR3 bases: TGTGCCAGCAGTTTTGCCTCAGGCTATGGCTACACCTTC. The rearrangement links TRBV27 to TRBJ1-2; D unresolved. Germline CDR1 reads MNHEY; CDR2 reads SMNVEV (reference sequence). V was shortened by 3 bases and J by 4 bases, with 9 bases between the two germline ends. The CDR3 is made up of 13 amino acids.

This clone was found once. The V and J genes are TRBV19 and TRBJ2-7; D is ambiguous. This CDR3 comprises 14 residues. The V end was cut by 4 bases, the J end by 1 base, with 11 bases between. Germline assignment: CDR1 LNHDA and CDR2 SQIVND (reference sequence). CDR3 sequence: CASSKASSSYEQYF. Written as DNA, the CDR3 is TGTGCCAGTAGTAAGGCAAGTTCGTCCTACGAGCAGTACTTC. Complete variable domain (other parts from reference TRBV19 and TRBJ2-7): DGGITQSPKYLFRKEGQNVTLSCEQNLNHDAMYWYRQDPGQGLRLIYYSQIVNDFQKGDIAEGYSVSREKKESFPLTVTSAQKNPTAFYLCASSKASSSYEQYFGPGTRLTVT.

This clone was seen only once. The V and J genes are TRBV10-2 and TRBJ2-7; no reliable D call. V was shortened by 0 bases and J by 5 bases, with 11 bases between the two germline ends. The CDR3 consists of 14 residues. Germline-derived CDR1 and CDR2 are WSHSY and SAAADI. CDR3 sequence (DNA): TGCGCCAGCAGTGAGTCACCAGAAGGAAACGAGCAGTACTTC. Its translation is CASSESPEGNEQYF.